These 9 T cell receptor beta chains were all obtained from the same sample, sequenced in a study of blood T cell repertoires in COVID-19. Clones were sequenced by immunoSEQ multiplex PCR, and TCRdb holds only the in-frame ones, with some missing. This sample has roughly 200,000 clones; around 86% occur once, and the top ten carry 8% to 9%. Material for sequencing was peripheral blood. The receptors here all came from a woman older than 75 with COVID-19, enrolled during active disease.

The V call is TRBV12-5, the J call TRBJ1-2, with a tentative D call TRBD1 (6 bases). Trimming cost V 6 bases and J 5 bases, with 16 bases left between them. The germline V gene encodes CDR1 LGHNT and CDR2 FRNRAP. The CDR3 runs 14 residues. CDR3 in DNA: TGTGCTAGTGGGCAAATGGACAGTTCTTATGGCTACACCTTC. This translates into CASGQMDSSYGYTF. Full variable domain (remainder filled in from reference TRBV12-5 and TRBJ1-2): DARVTQTPRHKVTEMGQEVTMRCQPILGHNTVFWYRQTMMQGLELLAYFRNRAPLDDSGMPKDRFSAEMPDATLATLKIQPSEPRDSAVYFCASGQMDSSYGYTFGSGTRLTVV.

This clone has just one count. The gene calls are TRBV6-6 and TRBJ2-7; TRBD2 agrees at 7 bases. The CDR3 is made up of 13 amino acids. Trimming cost V 7 bases and J 5 bases; bases outside gene matches: 8. The V gene's germline CDR1 is MNHNY and CDR2 SVGAGI (reference sequence). Here the CDR3 reads CASMGGSAHEQYF. Written as DNA, the CDR3 is TGTGCCAGCATGGGCGGGAGCGCCCACGAGCAGTACTTC.

This clone was seen a single time. The chain employs TRBV3-1 (or the pseudogene TRBV3-2) and TRBJ1-1, with D hard to call. Between the trimmed V and J ends, which lost 3 bases and 2 bases, there was a span of 16 bases. This CDR3 comprises 16 residues. The germline V gene encodes CDR1 LGHDT and CDR2 YNNKEL (reference sequence). CDR3 DNA sequence: TGTGCCAGCAGCCACACAACCGGGGTGGGAAACACTGAAGCTTTCTTT. This sequence encodes CASSHTTGVGNTEAFF.

This clone has just one count. This chain's CDR3 is CASSPIGEGNSGYTF. The CDR3 DNA is TGCGCCAGCAGCCCAATCGGGGAGGGGAACAGTGGCTACACCTTC. The chain is built from TRBV4-3 and TRBJ1-2; D possibly corresponds to TRBD1 (5 bases). The V end lost 4 bases, the J end lost 7 bases, and 19 bases lay between the germline ends. Germline loops: CDR1 LGHNA, CDR2 YSLEER. This CDR3 is 15 amino acids long.

This rearrangement joins TRBV30 to TRBJ1-2; 9 bases match TRBD1. Germline values: CDR1 GTSNPN, CDR2 SVGIG (reference sequence). CDR3 length: 15 amino acids. V dropped 3 bases and J dropped 6; count of bases not matched to a gene: 11. CDR3 sequence: CAWRFDYRGRDGYTF. The CDR3 DNA follows: TGTGCCTGGAGATTCGATTACAGGGGGCGGGATGGCTACACCTTC.

This clone appeared once. This chain links TRBV5-1 with TRBJ2-7; no firm D call. The CDR3 runs 13 residues. The germline V gene encodes CDR1 SGHRS and CDR2 YFSETQ. Deletions cut 1 base from V and 4 bases from J, with 9 bases between. CDR3 sequence reads: CASSLFSSYEQYF. In DNA form, the CDR3 reads TGCGCCAGCAGCTTGTTTAGTTCTTACGAGCAGTACTTC.

This clone was observed once. One end of the junction is discordant with germline, which a read error may explain. The V and J genes are TRBV29-1 and TRBJ2-1, with a weak D call TRBD2 (5 bases). The CDR3 contains 16 residues. Germline CDR1 reads SQVTM; CDR2 reads ANQGSEA. In DNA, the CDR3 is TGCAGCGTTGAATTTGGGCGGGCGAGCTCCTACAATGAGCAGCTCTTC. Translated: CSVEFGRASSYNEQLF.

This chain joins TRBV10-3 and TRBJ2-6; D may be TRBD1 (6 bases). The germline V gene has CDR1 ENHRY and CDR2 SYGVKD. V lost 0 bases to trimming and J lost 13 bases, with 10 bases between them. The CDR3 runs to 13 residues. The CDR3 region is CAISESDSIVLTF. CDR3 coding DNA: TGTGCCATCAGTGAGTCGGACAGTATTGTCCTGACTTTC.

This chain connects TRBV7-9 to TRBJ1-2, with 7 bases that match TRBD1. J was trimmed by 5 bases and V by 5 bases; bases with no gene match: 2. This CDR3 has 12 amino acids. Germline V CDR1 and CDR2: SEHNR, FQNEAQ (reference sequence). DNA of the CDR3: TGTGCCAGCAGCGGGGGACAGTATGGCTACACCTTC. Translation gives CASSGGQYGYTF.